Each of the 5 T cell receptor beta chains below was sequenced from the same sample in a study of cytomegalovirus exposure and HLA in healthy donors. PCR involved 60 Vbeta and 13 Jbeta primers. Sequencing used immunoSEQ multiplex PCR; TCRdb keeps in-frame clones, though not all of them. This table holds 60,000 to 80,000 clones, around 80% found once. The sequencing sample was made of PBMCs. These receptors were taken from a girl aged 5-17 years in good health and CMV-seropositive.

The CDR3 sequence: CASSSRTASPGFGELFF. DNA for the CDR3: TGTGCCAGCAGTTCCCGGACAGCATCCCCGGGATTCGGGGAGCTGTTTTTT. This chain joins TRBV28 and TRBJ2-2; possibly TRBD1 for D (6 bases). This CDR3 has 17 amino acids. V was shortened by 4 bases and J by 7 bases, with 22 bases between the two germline ends. The V gene's germline CDR1 is MDHEN and CDR2 SYDVKM.

The genes are TRBV28 and TRBJ1-2; D may be TRBD1 (6 bases). Germline assignment: CDR1 MDHEN and CDR2 SYDVKM. The CDR3 totals 13 residues. V lost 6 bases and J lost 12, with 20 bases in between. The CDR3 protein is CASREQGLRYNTF. CDR3 nucleotides: TGTGCCAGCAGAGAGCAGGGGCTACGTTACAACACCTTC.

CDR3 nucleotide sequence: TGTGCCAGCTCACCCCTACCCCCAGGGTACACTGAAGCTTTCTTT. This sequence encodes CASSPLPPGYTEAFF. The chain has TRBV18 and TRBJ1-1; D might be TRBD1 (5 bases). Between the trimmed V and J ends, which lost 3 bases and 3 bases, there was a span of 14 bases. CDR1 is KGHSH, CDR2 LQKENI, per germline. CDR3 length equals 15 residues.

This clone was seen more than once but under ten times. The chain uses TRBV6-1 and TRBJ2-3; 7 bases align to TRBD1. The CDR3 spans 15 residues. The germline V gene has CDR1 MNHNS and CDR2 SASEGT. V was clipped by 1 base and J by 4 bases; unmatched bases: 5. CDR3 DNA: TGTGCCAGCAGTGAAGGGAGGACAGGCTCAGATACGCAGTATTTT. It specifies CASSEGRTGSDTQYF.

The V and J genes are TRBV2 and TRBJ1-6; TRBD1 agrees at 8 bases. The CDR3 is 15 amino acids. Germline V CDR1 and CDR2: SNHLY, FYNNEI. V lost 6 bases and J lost 2; bases outside the gene matches: 3. The CDR3 reads CASRLQGAYNSPLHF. CDR3 nucleotides: TGTGCCAGCAGGCTACAGGGGGCCTATAATTCACCCCTCCACTTT.